This T cell receptor (beta chain) was profiled in a study of CD8 T cells in Susac syndrome (dated by TCRdb to between 2018 and 2021). Regarding the study in general: The study used repertoire sequencing to test whether antigen drove CD8+ T cell activation and differentiation in Susac syndrome. CD8+ T cell repertoire clonality was compared between approximately 12 healthy donors, some 14 Susac syndrome patients and around 16 multiple sclerosis patients. What the research found in general, with its limitations: The number of individuals in the TCR sequencing and HLA analysis was recognized as being relatively small.

A note on this clonotype: This receptor's antigen is unknown. No quality values exist for individual bases; no much larger clone is one base distant.

From its cysteine to its phenylalanine, the CDR3 spans 15 amino acids. Of the read, only the CDR3 DNA is kept; its 45 bases are in frame from base 1. Via the germline V gene (reference sequence), CDR1 is MNHEY and CDR2 SMNVEV. Trimming accounts for 4 bases at V and 2 bases at J, while the number of junction bases matched to no gene is 5. RNA was extracted using the RNeasy kit, and about 0.45 to 1 ug of the RNA was reverse transcribed with random hexamers. The immunoSEQ multiplex PCR assay, which covers 54 Vbeta and 13 Jbeta segments, was used to amplify TCR beta CDR3 regions. PCR amplification bias was corrected by using a synthetic template baseline for primer optimization and computational correction. The authors' pipeline ran thus. Only productive sequences were kept, with reads annotated to V, D and J genes according to IMGT and analyzed in immunoSEQ Analyzer. Clonality was calculated as one minus the Shannon entropy normalized by log2 of the number of productive unique sequences. For each patient and control, public and private clones were evaluated within the 100 most prevalent clones. Clones were defined as Susac-specific if absent from the healthy and MS cohorts, from roughly 1,100 published viral clones and from other ImmuneACCESS disease sequences. The raw public data were reprocessed by TCRdb itself: fastp quality trimming at Q25, MiXCR clonotype calling, in-frame beta chains only. Merged by CDR3 protein, the rows form single entries marked with the most common genes and DNA. These V and J calls rely on TCRdb rather than the paper's analysis. The sample data list around 130,000 distinct CDR3 sequences, and around 85% of these were observed just once. Approximately 0.51% of the sample is in the top ten clones.

Peripheral blood CD8+ and CD4+ T cells from healthy donors, Susac syndrome patients and multiple sclerosis patients were profiled using high-throughput TCR beta sequencing. The multiple sclerosis controls were treatment-naive patients whose relapsing-remitting disease, either stable or active, fulfilled the revised McDonald criteria. Bulk CD8+ and CD4+ T cells were purified by magnetic negative isolation, whereas CD8+ TEMRA cells were enriched by FACS. Blood was drawn into EDTA tubes, processed within 24 hours, and PBMCs were isolated by density gradient centrifugation. PBMCs intended for TCR sequencing were cryopreserved in liquid nitrogen and were subsequently thawed in a 37 degrees C water bath. A purity of at least 90% was achieved for sorted or isolated CD4+, CD8+ and CD8+ TEMRA cells.

Sequenced material: CD8+ T cells from PBMCs. The clonotype comes from a human donor with multiple sclerosis. This receptor chain uses TRBV27 and TRBJ2-3; a stretch of 8 junction bases matches TRBD1. The base sequence is TGTGCCAGCAGTTCGGACAGGGAATACACAGATACGCAGTATTTT. Translated, this gives CASSSDREYTDTQYF.